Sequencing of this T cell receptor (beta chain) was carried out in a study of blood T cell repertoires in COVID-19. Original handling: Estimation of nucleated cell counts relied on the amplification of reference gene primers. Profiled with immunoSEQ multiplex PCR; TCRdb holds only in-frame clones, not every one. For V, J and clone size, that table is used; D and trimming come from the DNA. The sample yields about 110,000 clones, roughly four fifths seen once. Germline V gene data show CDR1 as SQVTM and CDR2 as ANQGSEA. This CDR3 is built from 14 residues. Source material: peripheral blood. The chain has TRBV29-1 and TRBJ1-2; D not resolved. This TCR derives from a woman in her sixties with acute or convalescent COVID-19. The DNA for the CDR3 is TGCAGTGCGAATGTAGAGCCAAACCCCGATGGCTACACCTTC. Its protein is CSANVEPNPDGYTF. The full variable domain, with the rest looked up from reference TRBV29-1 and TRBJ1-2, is SAVISQKPSRDICQRGTSLTIQCQVDSQVTMMFWYRQQPGQSLTLIATANQGSEATYESGFVIDKFPISRPNLTFSTLTVSNMSPEDSSIYLCSANVEPNPDGYTFGSGTRLTVV.